This T cell receptor (beta chain) was recorded in a study of cytomegalovirus exposure and HLA in healthy donors (dated by TCRdb to the late 2010s). Study-wide context: According to an earlier analysis of a few hundred of the donors, about 190 million T cells yielded 100 million or so unique TCR beta sequences and approximately 280 Gb of sequence data. Among about 410 genotyped donors of the cohort, an average of approximately 240,000 unique TCR beta nucleotide sequences was sequenced per donor, of which 15% to 20% were non-productive. To predict cytomegalovirus infection status, the study brought together high-throughput TCR immunosequencing, statistical association of individual TCRs with disease status, and machine learning. The study used immunosequencing to profile the T cell repertoires of under 700 subjects and linked those repertoires to cytomegalovirus serostatus. In the later analysis, no new phenotypic data were used to find candidate immune exposures; instead, reliance was placed on TCR beta sequences and their occurrence across donors. An early release that covered about 600 HLA-typed donors contained approximately 300 gigabases of sequencing data and tens of millions of unique TCR sequences. All discovery cohort repertoires had been generated on a single sequencing platform. An earlier analysis of more than 450 of the donors used high-throughput TCR beta sequencing to judge whether each TCR beta V gene segment behaved as functional or pseudogenic. A handful of DR-DQ haplotypes were handled as single units for association and clustering because linkage in the cohort was strong. A later analysis re-analyzed previously published TCR beta repertoires from 600 to 850 donors and added high-resolution HLA genotyping to study TCR occurrence patterns. The study was designed to test whether signatures of past pathogen exposure could be identified by cataloging public T cell receptors. Along with the approximately 700-subject first cohort, a separate validation cohort of over a hundred different subjects was used. The genetic ancestry cluster associated with self-reported Caucasian donors included roughly four fifths of the approximately 410 genotyped donors. Class I and class II HLA loci were covered by the typing at four-digit resolution. In a later genetic analysis, genome-wide SNP genotypes for about three fifths of the roughly 670 donors were used, and that subset was treated as a discovery cohort. The number of donors typed differed by locus, with about 620-630 for A, B, C, DRB1 and DQB1, roughly 520 for DQA1, 606 for DPA1, and some 450 for DPB1. Donor age, sex, ethnicity and CMV serostatus were compiled together with the repertoire data. Paper-wide results and their limitations: The cohort was sequenced for TCR beta chains only, and without alpha or paired-chain data the features that could be detected were limited. The sequencing pipeline was judged likely to have produced a cluster of highly shared sequence variants as a technical artifact. Sequencing depth was assumed to be roughly uniform across donors in the presence/absence analyses, though that assumption may not hold. Linkage disequilibrium might explain the correlated functional status among segregating V segments, but an unknown experimental factor could not be ruled out. While some public TCRs were present in many individuals, most TCR sequences turned up only very rarely across donors. Cytomegalovirus status was reported to be diagnosed by the classifier with high specificity and sensitivity in both the original and validation cohorts. A few of the identified cytomegalovirus-associated TCR beta chains were confirmed in vitro to be specific for cytomegalovirus antigens. Strong co-occurrence of HLA alleles, especially DR and DQ, made assigning TCR associations to individual alleles difficult. In a later analysis, 16,951 TCR beta sequences were associated with specific HLA alleles at a false discovery rate of 0.05. Most CMV-associated TCR beta chains appeared to be HLA-restricted in a later analysis, and the HLA associations seemed to be driven largely by CMV exposure. The authors suggested that the approach could potentially be generalized to other disease states and immunological phenotypes. Because the 87-base-pair reads could not distinguish some IMGT-functional V segments, including TRBV6-2 and TRBV6-3, those segments were excluded. An association between a missense DCLRE1C variant and V-gene and J-gene trimming of TCR beta chains was found in a later genetic analysis and replicated in an independent cohort. Because counts were too low, roughly 17 rarely observed V segments, including chromosome 9 orphons, were left out of the earlier analysis of 500 to 650 of the donors. Because HLA typing was missing for some donors at each locus, association tests included only the typed subset. According to a later genetic analysis, donors in an Asian-associated ancestry cluster had fewer N-insertions in productive TCRs than the approximately 670-donor mean. A later analysis reported that several top co-occurrence clusters appeared linked to parvovirus B19, influenza, CMV and Epstein-Barr virus. In a later analysis, the rate of TCR association differed among HLA loci, with DRB1 alleles having the most associated TCRs and HLA-C alleles having the fewest. A later analysis found that HLA-associated TCR beta chains were more clonally expanded and had lower generation probabilities than equally common non-associated chains. Immune exposure information for the cohort was limited to CMV serostatus. In the study, about 150 TCR beta chains were listed as associated with cytomegalovirus. An earlier analysis of approximately 540 of the donors showed that most TCR beta V segments appeared in productive rearrangements either about 87% or about 30% of the time, which broadly matched IMGT annotations. A further reported finding was that TCR beta sequences accurately predicted the HLA-A and HLA-B alleles for most subjects in the first cohort.

Inclusive of the bounding cysteine and phenylalanine, the CDR3 is 16 residues long. Only CDR3 DNA is held: 48 bases, read in frame from base 1. Based on the germline V gene (reference sequence), the CDR1 and CDR2 sequences are SEHNR and FQNEAQ. Cut back by 4 bases and 5 bases, the V and J ends lie 17 bases apart. Regarding this clone: Its antigen target is currently unknown. It has no much larger one-base neighbor in the sample; base qualities were not kept.

The library relied on the immunoSEQ multiplex PCR assay. A mixture of 60 forward primers for TCR Vbeta segments and 13 reverse primers for TCR Jbeta segments was used in the multiplex PCR. A multiplex PCR assay on genomic DNA amplified the CDR3 region of rearranged TCR beta genes. On the Illumina HiSeq System, the amplified TCR beta libraries were sequenced as 87-base-pair reads. From the authors' description of their analysis: A later analysis tallied roughly 80 million unique TCR beta chains across the 700 or so repertoires, and around 12 million of those chains were shared by two or more donors. To remove PCR and sequencing errors, raw reads were error-corrected and collapsed into unique sequences using a nearest-neighbor algorithm that merged closely related sequences. To assign V, D and J gene segments, CDR3 sequences were aligned to IMGT reference sequences. For a sequence to be retained, a match of at least six nucleotides was required to both a V gene segment and a J gene segment. A rearrangement was called productive if the CDR3 had no stop codons and remained in frame with V and J, and every other rearrangement was called non-productive. Following IMGT convention, CDR3 was defined as the stretch from the second conserved V-encoded cysteine to the conserved J-encoded phenylalanine. The earlier analysis of about 500 of the donors excluded sequences that lacked an unambiguous match to a single V gene segment. In an earlier analysis of a few hundred of the donors, V segments were called functional above 56.7% productive rearrangements and were called segregating when the between-donor standard deviation exceeded 5%. A statistical classification framework was built to diagnose cytomegalovirus status from the catalog of TCR beta chain sequences. In a later analysis, V and J genes were assigned by comparing TCR nucleotide sequences against IMGT/GENE-DB human TR gene sequences. The TCRdist pipeline was used in a later analysis to assign CDR3 sequences and most-parsimonious VDJ recombination scenarios. In a later analysis, each TCR beta chain was defined by its CDR3 amino acid sequence together with its V-gene family, and reads lacking a unique V-gene family were excluded. To address suspected cross-contamination and a sequencing artifact, a later analysis removed several hundred highly shared, low-generation-probability nucleotide sequences. A later analysis calculated a clonal expansion index for each public chain from normalized within-repertoire ranks of inferred template counts. In a later analysis, generation probabilities were computed using a VDJ recombination model fitted to out-of-frame rearrangements, and the results were checked against IGoR. In a later analysis, TCR-TCR, TCR-HLA and TCR-CMV co-occurrence was scored with hypergeometric tests, and a repertoire-size bias correction was applied to TCR pairs. In a later analysis, false discovery rates were estimated by permuting HLA or CMV assignments 20 times. In a later analysis, co-occurring TCRs were grouped using DBSCAN, with TCRdist sequence similarity added in when clustering inside HLA-allele-positive subsets. Repertoires with fewer than 30,000 or more than 120,000 public chains were left out of co-occurrence clustering, as were about five repertoires with anomalous nucleotide sharing. As stored in TCRdb, this immuneACCESS dataset retains in-frame rearrangements with V and J assigned. A fraction of the clones does not appear; measured against another copy, unresolved V genes explain less than half of the discrepancy, and the remainder lacks a known reason. The D gene and trimming were derived from the DNA, and the V and J assignments and clone size from that table. A total of approximately 100,000 clones appear in this sample, more than 60% of them only once. The ten largest clonotypes hold less than 3.5% of the sample.

In total, over 600 healthy bone marrow donors made up the cohort. At the time of sampling, all cohort members were nominally healthy, though unrecorded immune exposures were likely present. The donor tested CMV seronegative, placing the donor among the 350 or so seronegative members of the cohort. A peripheral blood sample was collected from each donor, and TCR beta sequencing was performed on peripheral blood mononuclear cells. The Qiagen DNeasy Blood Extraction Kit was used to extract genomic DNA from the blood cell samples. The sequence joins TRBV7-9 to TRBJ2-2, and the D gene may be TRBD1, 6 bases matching. The sequence came from a female donor in good health and CMV-seronegative. The sequencing input was PBMCs. The CDR3 region reads CASSSVQGRDTGELFF. The DNA sequence follows: TGTGCCAGCAGCTCGGTACAGGGAAGGGATACCGGGGAGCTGTTTTTT. The full variable domain, with segments outside the CDR3 supplied by the reference TRBV7-9 and TRBJ2-2 proteins, appears as DTGVSQNPRHKITKRGQNVTFRCDPISEHNRLYWYRQTLGQGPEFLTYFQNEAQLEKSRLLSDRFSAERPKGSFSTLEIQRTEQGDSAMYLCASSSVQGRDTGELFFGEGSRLTVL.